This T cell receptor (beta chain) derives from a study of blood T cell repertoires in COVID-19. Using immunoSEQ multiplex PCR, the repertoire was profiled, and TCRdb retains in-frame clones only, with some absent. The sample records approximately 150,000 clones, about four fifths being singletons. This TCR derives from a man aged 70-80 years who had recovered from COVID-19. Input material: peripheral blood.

The CDR3 DNA follows: TGTGCCAGCAGCCTACAGGGGAGCTACACCTTC. Translation: CASSLQGSYTF. The chain recombines TRBV3-1 (or the pseudogene TRBV3-2) with TRBJ1-2; 7 nucleotides line up with TRBD1. This CDR3 is built from 11 residues. With V trimmed by 4 bases and J by 9 bases, 2 bases remained unmatched. The germline V gene encodes CDR1 LGHDT and CDR2 YNNKEL (reference sequence).